The sequence of this T cell receptor delta chain was determined in a study of gamma-delta chains in newborns, infants, children. The overall study: Innate gammadelta T cells reportedly expand polyclonally right after birth, driven by microbial exposure, per the title.

By its share, this clone is medium-sized. This likely reflects a read error, since a far larger clone is one base away. The CDR3 is 13 residues long. CDR1 is GEAIGNYY, CDR2 EKD, per germline. TCRdb re-identified clones in the reads via CATT. The sample has approximately 4,200 delta-chain clones, roughly 2.1% seen once. The sequencing sample was made of blood. The genes are TRDV2 and TRDJ1, with 7 bases lining up with TRDD3. The receptor's source is a child who was a newborn, infant or young child, either healthy, febrile or measles-vaccinated (not recorded which). Here the CDR3 DNA reads TGTGCCTGTGACACCTGGGGGACCGATAAACCCATCTTT. Its protein is CACDTWGTDKPIF.